This TCR beta chain originates from a study of blood T cell repertoires in COVID-19. Study context: Specimens from acute and convalescent COVID-19 originated in the United States, Italy and Spain. PBMCs, B-cell-depleted T cells, or T cells provided the cDNA or gDNA that made up the material.

This table comes from immunoSEQ multiplex PCR, and its TCRdb copy is limited to in-frame clones, with some not included. The table shows 100,000 to 150,000 clones, with roughly 72% occurring only once. The CDR3 is 14 residues long. The germline gives CDR1 LGHDT, CDR2 YNNKEL (reference sequence). Trimming cost V 3 bases and J 7 bases; bases outside gene matches: 6. The gene calls are TRBV3-1 (or the pseudogene TRBV3-2) and TRBJ1-2, with TRBD1 identical over 9 bases. The specimen was peripheral blood. The origin of this receptor is a man in his fifties or sixties with acute or convalescent COVID-19. CDR3 nucleotide sequence: TGTGCCAGCAGCCAGGCGACAGGGGGTAGTGGCTACACCTTC. As protein: CASSQATGGSGYTF.